The 22 T cell receptor beta chains below were found in one sample sequenced in a study of cytomegalovirus exposure and HLA in healthy donors. The PCR used 60 Vbeta and 13 Jbeta primers. TCRdb's table, derived via immunoSEQ multiplex PCR, lists solely in-frame clones and lacks some. The repertoire includes about 170,000 clones, roughly 67% of them detected once, and about 5% sits in the top ten. Specimen: PBMCs. Receptors originate from a woman aged 18-29 years in good health and CMV-seropositive.

This sequence joins TRBV30 and TRBJ1-3; D uncertain. Germline V CDR1 and CDR2: GTSNPN, SVGIG (reference sequence). Trimming stripped 2 bases from V and 0 bases from J, with 11 bases between. This CDR3 comprises 15 residues. This CDR3 is CAWSRRRGSGNTIYF. CDR3 coding DNA: TGTGCCTGGAGTAGGCGGCGGGGCTCTGGAAACACCATATATTTT.

This clone was counted between two and nine times. The chain uses TRBV7-9 and TRBJ2-7, with D perhaps matching TRBD1 (5 bases). V dropped 1 base and J dropped 5 bases, with 12 bases sitting between them. This CDR3 region has 14 residues. Germline loops: CDR1 SEHNR, CDR2 FQNEAQ (reference sequence). CDR3 sequence (DNA): TGTGCCAGCAGCTTAGAAGGGGTCCCAAACGAGCAGTACTTC. Protein: CASSLEGVPNEQYF. Complete variable domain (other parts from reference TRBV7-9 and TRBJ2-7): DTGVSQNPRHKITKRGQNVTFRCDPISEHNRLYWYRQTLGQGPEFLTYFQNEAQLEKSRLLSDRFSAERPKGSFSTLEIQRTEQGDSAMYLCASSLEGVPNEQYFGPGTRLTVT.

This chain joins TRBV19 and TRBJ1-3; tentative D call: TRBD1 (6 bases). V was pared by 6 bases and J by 0 bases, with 12 bases between. Germline V gene sequence: CDR1 LNHDA, CDR2 SQIVND (reference sequence). The CDR3 extends over 15 amino acids. CDR3 residues: CASRRQEISGNTIYF. CDR3 nucleotides: TGTGCCAGTAGGAGACAGGAGATCTCTGGAAACACCATATATTTT.

The gene calls are TRBV7-8 and TRBJ1-6; weak D call: TRBD1 (5 bases). Trimming stripped 8 bases from V and 10 bases from J, with 21 bases between. The length of the CDR3 is 15 residues. The V gene's germline CDR1 is SGHVS and CDR2 FQNEAQ. The CDR3 spells CASFTDSYGTSPLHF. Written as DNA, the CDR3 is TGTGCCAGCTTTACCGACAGCTACGGAACGTCACCCCTCCACTTT.

V and J are TRBV19 and TRBJ1-2; D is unresolved. Germline CDR1 is LNHDA and CDR2 is SQIVND (reference sequence). This CDR3 comprises 13 residues. Trimming left V 6 bases short and J 4 bases short, with 12 bases between. CDR3 amino acids: CASRLPLGYGYTF. The CDR3 bases are TGTGCCAGTAGGCTCCCCCTCGGCTATGGCTACACCTTC.

The chain has TRBV6-4 and TRBJ1-2; 9 positions match TRBD1. This CDR3 has 15 amino acids. Trimming at V came to 7 bases and at J to 7 bases, leaving 13 bases not matched to a gene. Germline loops: CDR1 MRHNA, CDR2 SNTAGT. DNA for the CDR3: TGTGCCAGCAAAAGCTGGTCCGGGACAGGGCTTGGCTACACCTTC. Residues: CASKSWSGTGLGYTF.

The DNA of the CDR3 is TGTGCCAGCAGCTTGGGGCGCGGAGAGCAGTACTTC. Translated: CASSLGRGEQYF. The V gene is TRBV7-3, the J gene TRBJ2-7; weak D call: TRBD1 (5 bases). The length of the CDR3 is 12 residues. Germline V gene lookup returns CDR1 SGHTA and CDR2 FQGTGA. Deletions cut 3 bases from V and 7 bases from J, with 10 bases between.

The chain couples TRBV11-2 to TRBJ1-3; 9 positions agree with TRBD1. V dropped 1 base and J dropped 4; count of bases not matched to a gene: 5. Germline values: CDR1 SGHAT, CDR2 FQNNGV. The CDR3 is 16 amino acids. CDR3 residues: CASSLVQGARGNTIYF. CDR3 DNA sequence: TGTGCCAGCAGCTTAGTACAGGGGGCGCGGGGAAACACCATATATTTT. The variable domain in full, completed from reference TRBV11-2 and TRBJ1-3, reads EAGVAQSPRYKIIEKRQSVAFWCNPISGHATLYWYQQILGQGPKLLIQFQNNGVVDDSQLPKDRFSAERLKGVDSTLKIQPAKLEDSAVYLCASSLVQGARGNTIYFGEGSWLTVV.

This chain uses TRBV6-1 with TRBJ1-2, with 9 bases matching TRBD1. Germline V lookup: CDR1 MNHNS, CDR2 SASEGT. Trimming removed 4 bases from V and 2 bases from J; junction bases left unmatched: 8. This CDR3 has 16 amino acids. The CDR3 loop reads CASSGYRGLPNYGYTF. CDR3 DNA sequence: TGTGCCAGCAGTGGTTACAGGGGGCTACCGAACTATGGCTACACCTTC.

The rearrangement joins TRBV5-1 to TRBJ2-3; D unresolved. V lost 5 bases and J 1 base, leaving 11 bases between the germline ends. This CDR3 has 14 residues. Germline V gene data show CDR1 as SGHRS and CDR2 as YFSETQ. The CDR3 bases are TGCGCCAGCAGAACGGTAGGAGGCACAGATACGCAGTATTTT. Translated, it gives CASRTVGGTDTQYF.

The rearrangement links TRBV29-1 to TRBJ2-7; D is ambiguous. V was shortened by 4 bases and J by 7 bases, with 20 bases between the two germline ends. CDR1 and CDR2 from the germline V gene are SQVTM and ANQGSEA. The CDR3 has 14 residues. The CDR3, as DNA: TGCAGCGTTGCGGAGTACGACCCTCCTTGGGAGCAGTACTTC. Protein: CSVAEYDPPWEQYF.

The genes are TRBV23-1 and TRBJ2-7, with a tentative D call TRBD2 (7 bases). TRBV23-1 is reported as an ORF; its role is uncertain. V lost 8 bases to trimming and J lost 3 bases, with 14 bases between them. CDR3 length: 13 amino acids. The CDR3: CASSEGGGYEQYF. The CDR3 coding sequence is TGCGCCAGCTCTGAGGGGGGGGGCTACGAGCAGTACTTC.

The chain couples TRBV28 to TRBJ1-2, with D tentatively TRBD1 (6 bases). Germline CDR1 reads MDHEN; CDR2 reads SYDVKM. This CDR3 has 14 amino acids. Trimming cost V 2 bases and J 2 bases, with 9 bases left between them. CDR3 region: CASSLTRGNYGYTF. The CDR3 DNA follows: TGTGCCAGCAGTTTAACCAGGGGCAACTATGGCTACACCTTC.

The rearrangement joins TRBV10-3 to TRBJ2-3; maybe TRBD1 (5 bases). The CDR3 contains 15 residues. Germline values: CDR1 ENHRY, CDR2 SYGVKD. V was clipped by 5 bases and J by 0 bases, with 12 bases between them. CDR3 sequence reads: CAISPSGASTDTQYF. The CDR3 coding sequence is TGTGCCATCAGTCCTAGTGGGGCTAGCACAGATACGCAGTATTTT.

This chain joins TRBV4-3 and TRBJ1-2; the D gene is possibly TRBD1 (5 bases). The V end lost 3 bases, the J end lost 2 bases, and 10 bases lay between the germline ends. Germline V lookup: CDR1 LGHNA, CDR2 YSLEER. The CDR3 loop spans 14 amino acids. As DNA, the CDR3 is TGCGCCAGCAGCCAGGCTCAGGGAAACTATGGCTACACCTTC. Translating gives CASSQAQGNYGYTF.

The chain combines TRBV30 with TRBJ1-2; TRBD1 is a possible D gene (6 bases). The germline gives CDR1 GTSNPN, CDR2 SVGIG (reference sequence). The V end was cut by 6 bases, the J end by 4 bases, with 12 bases between. The CDR3 has 12 amino acids. CDR3 sequence (DNA): TGTGCCTGCATCAGGGGCGTCTATGGCTACACCTTC. Protein sequence: CACIRGVYGYTF.

The chain combines TRBV6-6 with TRBJ1-4; TRBD1 aligns across 7 bases. V shed 4 bases and J 5 bases; nucleotides not matched to a gene: 10. The CDR3 totals 16 residues. Germline lookup yields CDR1 MNHNY and CDR2 SVGAGI (reference sequence). DNA for the CDR3: TGTGCCAGCAGTTGGACCTCGGGACAGAAGAATGAAAAACTGTTTTTT. Amino acids: CASSWTSGQKNEKLFF.

This chain links TRBV11-2 with TRBJ2-5; 7 bases fit TRBD1. The closer fit of TRBJ2-7 to the DNA end suggests the J call may be wrong. CDR1 is SGHAT, CDR2 FQNNGV, per germline. The length of the CDR3 is 13 residues. The CDR3 loop reads CASSRDRAYEQYF. In nucleotides, the CDR3 is TGTGCCAGCAGTAGGGACAGAGCCTACGAGCAGTACTTC.

The chain recombines TRBV19 with TRBJ1-5; D might be TRBD1 (6 bases). This CDR3 spans 15 amino acids. The germline CDR1 and CDR2 sequences are LNHDA and SQIVND (reference sequence). V dropped 5 bases and J dropped 6 bases, with 17 bases sitting between them. In DNA, the CDR3 is TGTGCCAGTAGTGTCGTGAGTGGGGACATTCAGCCCCAGCATTTT. Protein product: CASSVVSGDIQPQHF.

This chain uses TRBV5-1 with TRBJ2-1; the D gene is possibly TRBD2 (5 bases). The CDR3 is made up of 15 amino acids. In germline, CDR1 is SGHRS, CDR2 YFSETQ. The ends were cut back, 3 bases at V and 5 bases at J, with 15 bases in the middle. CDR3 in amino acids: CASSSTSARNNEQFF. CDR3 nucleotide sequence: TGCGCCAGCAGCTCAACTAGTGCAAGGAACAATGAGCAGTTCTTC.

The chain joins TRBV4-2 to TRBJ2-3, with 8 bases aligning to TRBD2. The germline CDR1 and CDR2 sequences are LGHNA and YNFKEQ. J lost 7 bases, V lost 6 bases, and 24 bases had no gene match. The CDR3 spans 19 residues. The DNA of the CDR3 is TGTGCCAGCAGTCAGAACCGGGGGGGCCTCTTGGGCGGTGTCAATACGCAGTATTTT. It is translated as CASSQNRGGLLGGVNTQYF.

The chain employs TRBV30 and TRBJ1-1; TRBD1 is a possible D gene (6 bases). Germline-derived CDR1 and CDR2 are GTSNPN and SVGIG (reference sequence). The CDR3 contains 15 residues. The V end was cut by 2 bases, the J end by 5 bases, with 18 bases between. The CDR3 protein is CAWSSTGTPGTEAFF. CDR3 coding DNA: TGTGCCTGGAGTTCCACTGGGACACCTGGTACTGAAGCTTTCTTT.